The rows below give T cell receptor beta chains drawn from one sample of a study of T cells in pancreatic ductal adenocarcinoma. Sequencing used immunoSEQ multiplex PCR; TCRdb keeps in-frame clones, though not all of them. The sample holds some 9,400 clones; roughly two thirds are singletons and the top ten take around 25%. The specimen was pancreatic tumor tissue. The receptors come from a human donor with pancreatic ductal adenocarcinoma. The CDR3 runs from the conserved cysteine through the conserved F or W. The order of the fields is J gene, V gene, CDR3 protein.

j_gene: TRBJ2-7; v_gene: TRBV10-3; CDR3aa: CAISEWTSYEQYF
j_gene: TRBJ1-1; v_gene: TRBV6-5; CDR3aa: CAISAGPGTEAFF
j_gene: TRBJ1-2; v_gene: TRBV30; CDR3aa: CAWSVRGGYGYTF
j_gene: TRBJ2-3; v_gene: TRBV9; CDR3aa: CASSYRGPTDTQYF
j_gene: TRBJ2-5; v_gene: TRBV18; CDR3aa: CASSSGTGAQETQYF
j_gene: TRBJ1-1; v_gene: TRBV10-3; CDR3aa: CAIRETGPNTEAFF
j_gene: TRBJ1-1; v_gene: TRBV7-9; CDR3aa: CASSLDYLGRYTEAFF
j_gene: TRBJ2-3; v_gene: TRBV7-8; CDR3aa: CASSSRTAGTDTQYF
j_gene: TRBJ2-7; v_gene: TRBV5-3; CDR3aa: CASSALAEAQYF
j_gene: TRBJ1-1; v_gene: TRBV5-1; CDR3aa: CASSQLKRQGGITEAFF
j_gene: TRBJ1-4; v_gene: TRBV5-4; CDR3aa: CASSLVESGKLFF
j_gene: TRBJ2-5; v_gene: TRBV11-2; CDR3aa: CASSFNVGGETQYF
j_gene: TRBJ2-2; v_gene: TRBV2; CDR3aa: CASRSTNTGELFF
j_gene: TRBJ2-1; v_gene: TRBV7-2; CDR3aa: CASSRTGLAGGPDNEQFF
j_gene: TRBJ2-5; v_gene: TRBV7-5; CDR3aa: CASSLTYGWREGLETQYF